This TCR beta chain was found in a study of metastatic and nonmetastatic thyroid tumors (dated by TCRdb to about 2020). Background on the whole study: Repertoires were compared across peripheral blood and tumor or nodule tissue samples from malignant and benign thyroid patients. What the research found in general, with its limitations: TCR beta diversity was reported as significantly higher in malignant tumors than in benign nodules, in both blood and tumor samples.

None of the patients had been given any treatment before thyroid surgery. Patient clinical samples collected from 2012 to 2018 were retrospectively analysed using T-cell receptor beta sequencing. This clone was seen at least ten times. Its cognate antigen has yet to be identified. Qualities for individual bases were not recorded, and no much larger clone is one base off. V lost 0 bases and J lost 5 bases, and the count of bases not matched to a germline gene is 5. The CDR3 has 18 amino acids, counting the end cysteine and phenylalanine. Solely the CDR3 DNA is kept, with 54 bases framed from the first base. Looking up the germline V gene yields CDR1 MNHEY and CDR2 SVGAGI. Libraries were constructed by PCR. Sequencing took place on an Illumina HiSeq 4000. High-throughput sequencing was used to profile the CDR3 region of the TCR beta-chain in every patient. From the authors' description of their analysis: Drawing on CDR3 differences between clinicopathological groups, the researchers built a classifier meant to tell apart patients with distant-metastatic papillary thyroid cancer. To measure repertoire diversity the researchers used the Shannon index, while the Morisita-Horn index served to gauge how similar the tumor and blood repertoires were. The public reads were reanalyzed by TCRdb: fastp trimming at Q25, MiXCR alignment, in-frame beta chains only. TCRdb's processing, not the study's, gives the V and J calls here. This sample is represented by around 26,000 clones; approximately 13% of them were singletons. Approximately 17% of the sample goes to the ten largest clones.

This sequence originates from a female donor with papillary thyroid cancer or a benign thyroid nodule (not recorded which). Some clones in this sample may be carry-over from other donors' samples. The chain was built from TRBV6-5 and TRBJ2-2, and 14 junction bases match TRBD2. The sample consisted of blood. The base sequence is TGTGCCAGCAGTTACTCCGGACTAGCGGGAGGCTCGACCGGGGAGCTGTTTTTT. This gives the protein CASSYSGLAGGSTGELFF.